The T cell receptor (beta chain) described here comes from a study of cytomegalovirus exposure and HLA in healthy donors. Study details: An earlier analysis found 117 million unique TCR beta sequences from approximately 170 million T cells. Study-wide results and caveats: It was reported that TCR beta sequences correctly inferred the HLA-A and HLA-B alleles for most subjects. Beyond CMV serostatus, there was no information to go on about immune exposure. The study carried out a later analysis of TCR beta sequences. It associated 15,000 to 20,000 of them with specific HLA alleles at a false discovery rate of 0.05.

The PCR was carried out with 60 Vbeta primers and 13 Jbeta primers. Repertoires were generated with immunoSEQ multiplex PCR, while TCRdb's copy carries only in-frame clones and drops some. The data hold roughly 180,000 clones, with approximately 81% observed a single time. The germline V gene has CDR1 SGHNT and CDR2 YYREEE (reference sequence). V was shortened by 0 bases and J by 7 bases, with 17 bases between the two germline ends. The CDR3 is 16 amino acids. With regard to this clone: Its antigen is not identified.

Sequenced: PBMCs. This sequence joins TRBV5-4 and TRBJ2-1; D might be TRBD2 (6 bases). The receptor's source is a boy between 10 and 17 years old in good health and CMV-seronegative. CDR3: CASSLGLEIRLNEQFF. The CDR3 region has the DNA TGTGCCAGCAGCTTGGGACTAGAAATACGGTTAAATGAGCAGTTCTTC.